These 17 T cell receptor beta chains share one sample of origin, sequenced in a study of blood T cell repertoires in COVID-19. Profiled with immunoSEQ multiplex PCR; TCRdb holds only in-frame clones, not every one. Of 25,000 to 30,000 clones listed, 76% are singletons. The specimen sequenced was peripheral blood. These receptors were taken from a man aged 65 to 79 with acute or convalescent COVID-19.

The chain carries TRBV7-3 and TRBJ2-7, with 8 bases that match TRBD2. CDR1 and CDR2 (germline): SGHTA, FQGTGA. This CDR3 is 13 amino acids long. V lost 4 bases to trimming and J lost 6 bases; unmatched junction nucleotides: 5. The DNA for the CDR3 is TGTGCCAGCAGCTCCGGGAGGGAGGGCGAGCAGTACTTC. It specifies CASSSGREGEQYF.

V and J are TRBV28 and TRBJ1-5, with D possibly TRBD1 on 5 matching bases. CDR1 MDHEN and CDR2 SYDVKM come from the germline V gene. The CDR3 length is 16 residues. Trimming removed 3 bases from V and 7 bases from J, with 19 bases in between. The CDR3 is CASSFSQGTGGQPQHF. Here the CDR3 DNA reads TGTGCCAGCAGTTTCTCTCAGGGCACGGGGGGACAGCCCCAGCATTTT.

The chain carries TRBV16 and TRBJ2-7; D is undetermined. The CDR3 is 12 residues long. Trimming removed 2 bases at V and 4 bases at J, with 6 bases between. CDR1 is KGHSY and CDR2 is FQNENV in the germline V gene. The CDR3 loop reads CASSQARYEQYF. As DNA, the CDR3 is TGTGCCAGCAGCCAAGCGCGGTACGAGCAGTACTTC.

This clone was counted only a few times. The V gene is TRBV19, the J gene TRBJ1-5; D remains ambiguous. Germline values: CDR1 LNHDA, CDR2 SQIVND (reference sequence). The CDR3 runs 13 residues. V lost 3 bases to trimming and J lost 6 bases, with 9 bases between them. DNA of the CDR3: TGTGCCAGTAGTATCCTCCAGCGTCAGCCCCAGCATTTT. Translated: CASSILQRQPQHF.

The chain couples TRBV28 to TRBJ1-4; 8 positions agree with TRBD1. Germline lookup yields CDR1 MDHEN and CDR2 SYDVKM. This CDR3 is 14 amino acids long. Losses at the gene ends were 6 bases for V and 8 bases for J; bases not matched to a gene: 8. The CDR3 loop is CASSRGQAREKLFF. DNA of the CDR3: TGTGCCAGCAGCCGGGGACAGGCCAGGGAAAAACTGTTTTTT.

The V call is TRBV5-4, the J call TRBJ1-6; no reliable D call. The germline V gene has CDR1 SGHNT and CDR2 YYREEE (reference sequence). V was clipped by 4 bases and J by 6 bases, with 5 bases between them. The CDR3 totals 12 residues. CDR3 sequence reads: CASSLSNSPLHF. The CDR3 nucleotides read TGTGCCAGCAGCCTCAGTAATTCACCCCTCCACTTT.

V is TRBV5-4 and J is TRBJ1-3; the D gene is possibly TRBD1 (6 bases). Germline CDR1 SGHNT, CDR2 YYREEE (reference sequence). The CDR3 has 17 residues. V lost 5 bases, J lost 0 bases, and 18 bases lay in between. CDR3 loop: CASSLGQGPVSGNTIYF. CDR3 nucleotides: TGTGCCAGCAGTCTGGGCCAGGGGCCCGTCTCTGGAAACACCATATATTTT.

The chain carries TRBV18 and TRBJ2-1, with D maybe TRBD2 (7 bases). This CDR3 contains 18 residues. Between the trimmed V and J ends, which lost 2 bases and 2 bases, there was a span of 19 bases. Germline assignment: CDR1 KGHSH and CDR2 LQKENI. The CDR3 DNA sequence: TGTGCCAGCTCACCAGCCGGGGGTCGGGGGGCGGCCTACAATGAGCAGTTCTTC. It codes for CASSPAGGRGAAYNEQFF.

CDR3 sequence (DNA): TGTGCCAGCAGCTTAGAAAGACGGGGGTTGGAAGAGACCCAGTACTTC. Protein: CASSLERRGLEETQYF. The chain employs TRBV11-2 and TRBJ2-5; D possibly corresponds to TRBD2 (6 bases). Trimming shortened V by 0 bases and J by 3 bases, and 14 bases separated the two germline ends. CDR1 is SGHAT and CDR2 is FQNNGV in the germline V gene. CDR3 length equals 16 residues.

V gene TRBV18 combines with J gene TRBJ2-5; TRBD1 matches 11 bases. Trimming at V came to 3 bases and at J to 5 bases, leaving 2 bases not matched to a gene. Germline V gene lookup returns CDR1 KGHSH and CDR2 LQKENI. This CDR3 comprises 14 residues. The CDR3 DNA reads TGTGCCAGCTCACCGGACAGGGGGCAGGAGACCCAGTACTTC. Translation gives CASSPDRGQETQYF.

The genes are TRBV5-6 and TRBJ2-5, with TRBD1 identical over 9 bases. Trimming at V came to 5 bases and at J to 6 bases, leaving 8 bases not matched to a gene. The length of the CDR3 is 14 residues. CDR1 and CDR2 (germline): SGHDT, YYEEEE. CDR3 region: CASRNTGGGKTQYF. The CDR3 nucleotides are TGTGCCAGCAGGAATACAGGGGGCGGAAAGACCCAGTACTTC. The full variable domain, completed using reference TRBV5-6 and TRBJ2-5, is DAGVTQSPTHLIKTRGQQVTLRCSPKSGHDTVSWYQQALGQGPQFIFQYYEEEERQRGNFPDRFSGHQFPNYSSELNVNALLLGDSALYLCASRNTGGGKTQYFGPGTRLLVL.

The rearrangement joins TRBV5-4 to TRBJ2-3; D may be TRBD1 (6 bases). The CDR3 has 16 residues. Per germline, CDR1 SGHNT and CDR2 YYREEE (reference sequence). Between the trimmed V and J ends, which lost 2 bases and 2 bases, there was a span of 15 bases. CDR3 protein: CASSFNTGWVTDTQYF. The DNA of the CDR3 is TGTGCCAGCAGCTTCAATACAGGGTGGGTCACAGATACGCAGTATTTT. The entire variable domain, with the rest obtained from reference TRBV5-4 and TRBJ2-3, is as follows: ETGVTQSPTHLIKTRGQQVTLRCSSQSGHNTVSWYQQALGQGPQFIFQYYREEENGRGNFPPRFSGLQFPNYSSELNVNALELDDSALYLCASSFNTGWVTDTQYFGPGTRLTVL.

The gene calls are TRBV7-9 and TRBJ2-5, with 7 positions matching TRBD2. Germline V gene sequence: CDR1 SEHNR, CDR2 FQNEAQ (reference sequence). This CDR3 region has 17 residues. Unmatched junction bases numbered 13, after V lost 5 bases and J lost 1 base. CDR3 region: CASSDPGGRAFQETQYF. CDR3 in DNA: TGTGCCAGCAGCGACCCGGGTGGGAGGGCGTTCCAAGAGACCCAGTACTTC.

The gene calls are TRBV29-1 and TRBJ2-1; a weak D match, TRBD1 (6 bases). CDR1 is SQVTM and CDR2 is ANQGSEA in the germline V gene. V lost 7 bases and J 5 bases, leaving 15 bases between the germline ends. There are 13 residues in the CDR3. In DNA, the CDR3 is TGCAGCGCAGTCGCAGGGGCAGACAATGAGCAGTTCTTC. Translated, it gives CSAVAGADNEQFF.

This clone was found once. The chain employs TRBV11-1 and TRBJ1-2, with 9 positions matching TRBD1. Germline V gene sequence: CDR1 SGHAT, CDR2 FQDESV (reference sequence). The length of the CDR3 is 16 residues. Germline trimming cut 5 bases from V and 0 bases from J; bases unmatched to any gene: 7. CDR3 nucleotide sequence: TGTGCCAGCAGCCCTAGAGACAGGGGGGCTAACTATGGCTACACCTTC. Its translation is CASSPRDRGANYGYTF.

The chain employs TRBV11-1 and TRBJ2-2, with 7 positions matching TRBD1. The V and J ends lost 3 bases and 4 bases, in that order; junction bases with no gene match: 5. From germline, CDR1 is SGHAT and CDR2 FQDESV (reference sequence). The CDR3 consists of 15 residues. CDR3 protein: CASSFPGGRTGELFF. The CDR3 DNA reads as TGTGCCAGCAGCTTCCCAGGGGGTCGCACCGGGGAGCTGTTTTTT.

The chain employs TRBV6-2 or TRBV6-3 and TRBJ2-5; a possible D gene is TRBD1 (6 bases). This CDR3 is 17 amino acids long. Trimming took off 1 base at V and 0 bases at J, with 15 bases between the two ends. CDR1 and CDR2 from the germline V gene are MNHEY and SVGEGT. The DNA of the CDR3 is TGTGCCAGCAGTTACTTACAGGGTAGGATGTACCAAGAGACCCAGTACTTC. It is translated as CASSYLQGRMYQETQYF.